A single T cell receptor (beta chain) is shown here with its context. Its cognate antigen is unknown. This entry is derived from a study of OX40 agonist ivuxolimab in advanced cancers. Study summary: At 82.7% male, the cohort had a mean age of approximately 60 years, ranging from roughly 20 to 85. Eligibility admitted prior anti-PD-1, anti-PD-L1 or anti-CTLA-4 therapy; about 39% had some. Study conclusions and caveats: Low levels of normalized T-cell clonal expansion also appeared in some nonresponders. Fewer expanded clones were found on average in CD4+ than in CD8+ T cells.

Germline assignment: CDR1 SGHTA and CDR2 FQGTGA. Trimming took off 0 bases at V and 7 bases at J, with 13 bases between the two ends. This CDR3 spans 16 amino acids. The data were produced by immunoSEQ multiplex PCR, yet TCRdb's version contains in-frame clones alone and is incomplete. The profile shows about 24,000 clones, 65% to 85% of them singletons. The specimen was CD4+ or CD8+ T cells sorted from blood, collected in a trial of the OX40 agonist ivuxolimab. The receptor was isolated from an adult with an advanced solid tumor such as melanoma, head and neck, liver or kidney cancer. The genes are TRBV7-3 and TRBJ1-6; D perhaps matches TRBD1 (5 bases). The CDR3, as DNA: TGTGCCAGCAGCTTAACGAAGGCAGGGCCAAATTCACCCCTCCACTTT. It is translated as CASSLTKAGPNSPLHF.